Each of the 28 T cell receptor beta chains below was sequenced from the same sample in a study of T cells in Graves' hyperthyroidism and ophthalmopathy. Authors of the study amplified TCR beta CDR3 regions from RNA transcripts. The HTBI primer set was used in a first-round RT-PCR of the TCR CDR3. Using its own MiXCR run on the multiplex PCR reads, TCRdb lists one record per CDR3 protein. The repertoire includes 500,000 to 600,000 distinct CDR3 sequences, 40% to 55% of them detected once, and approximately 8.4% sits in the top ten. Sequenced input: peripheral blood or thyroid tissue (not recorded which). These receptors all come from a woman under 30 with Graves' hyperthyroidism.

This clonotype was picked up many times. V usage is TRBV24-1 and J usage is TRBJ1-5; D is ambiguous. Trimming removed 9 bases from V and 3 bases from J, with 14 bases in between. Germline V gives CDR1 KGHDR, CDR2 SFDVKD. The CDR3 has 14 residues. CDR3 sequence (DNA): TGTGCCACCCAGCCAGAAGAGCCCAATCAGCCCCAGCATTTT. Encoded protein: CATQPEEPNQPQHF.

With respect to this clonotype: A read error may explain this, as a much larger clone is one base away. This rearrangement joins TRBV9 to TRBJ1-3, with D unclear. The CDR3 loop spans 15 amino acids. Germline V gives CDR1 SGDLS, CDR2 YYNGEE. The CDR3 DNA sequence: TGCGCCAGCAGCCAAGATGCAGCCGCTGGAAGCACCATATATTTT. Amino acid sequence: CASSQDAAAGSTIYF.

This clonotype was detected ten times or more. The rearrangement joins TRBV29-1 to TRBJ2-5, with D unresolved. This CDR3 is 11 amino acids long. Germline lookup yields CDR1 SQVTM and CDR2 ANQGSEA. Trimming removed 8 bases from V and 1 base from J, with 8 bases in between. CDR3 in amino acids: CSSKGQETQYF. The CDR3 DNA reads TGCAGCTCAAAGGGCCAAGAGACCCAGTACTTC.

The CDR3 bases are TGCGCCAGCAGCTTGGACACGACAGTTACACAGGGATATGGCTACACCTTC. Its translation: CASSLDTTVTQGYGYTF. This chain links TRBV5-1 with TRBJ1-2; weak D call: TRBD1 (6 bases). The CDR3 covers 17 residues. CDR1 is SGHRS and CDR2 is YFSETQ in the germline V gene. V lost 0 bases and J 5 bases, leaving 20 bases between the germline ends. The full variable domain, with the rest looked up from reference TRBV5-1 and TRBJ1-2, is KAGVTQTPRYLIKTRGQQVTLSCSPISGHRSVSWYQQTPGQGLQFLFEYFSETQRNKGNFPGRFSGRQFSNSRSEMNVSTLELGDSALYLCASSLDTTVTQGYGYTFGSGTRLTVV.

V and J are TRBV6-6 and TRBJ2-1; no firm D call. The V gene's germline CDR1 is MNHNY and CDR2 SVGAGI (reference sequence). CDR3 length: 13 amino acids. V was shortened by 5 bases and J by 7 bases, with 12 bases between the two germline ends. The CDR3 DNA reads as TGTGCCAGCAGTCTGCTTTGGTGGAATGAGCAGTTCTTC. Translated, it gives CASSLLWWNEQFF.

This clonotype came up many times. V gene TRBV20-1 combines with J gene TRBJ2-7, with 8 nucleotides matching TRBD2. CDR3 length equals 15 residues. Germline CDR1 is DFQATT and CDR2 is SNEGSKA (reference sequence). Trimming at V came to 0 bases and at J to 3 bases, leaving 7 bases not matched to a gene. CDR3 amino acids: CSARDSGLVGYEQYF. CDR3 nucleotides: TGCAGTGCTAGAGATTCGGGACTAGTTGGCTACGAGCAGTACTTC.

The J gene is TRBJ1-1, the V gene TRBV11-2; 8 positions agree with TRBD1. Germline V gene sequence: CDR1 SGHAT, CDR2 FQNNGV. The ends lost 7 bases at V and 4 bases at J; junction bases unmatched: 8. The CDR3 covers 14 residues. CDR3 sequence (DNA): TGTGCCAGCACCGAGACAGGGGTAGGCACTGAAGCTTTCTTT. Amino acid sequence: CASTETGVGTEAFF.

This clonotype was observed many times. The rearrangement links TRBV2 to TRBJ1-5; 7 bases line up with TRBD1. V dropped 2 bases and J dropped 7; count of bases not matched to a gene: 8. CDR1 and CDR2 (germline): SNHLY, FYNNEI. The CDR3 is 15 residues long. The CDR3 spells CASSELEGAGQPQHF. CDR3 nucleotides: TGTGCCAGCAGTGAACTTGAGGGGGCGGGGCAGCCCCAGCATTTT. The full variable domain, its missing parts supplied by reference TRBV2 and TRBJ1-5, is EPEVTQTPSHQVTQMGQEVILRCVPISNHLYFYWYRQILGQKVEFLVSFYNNEISEKSEIFDDQFSVERPDGSNFTLKIRSTKLEDSAMYFCASSELEGAGQPQHFGDGTRLSIL.

This clonotype turned up a few times. The chain joins TRBV24-1 to TRBJ2-7; 10 nucleotides match TRBD1. Germline CDR1 is KGHDR and CDR2 is SFDVKD. CDR3 length: 14 residues. Unmatched junction bases numbered 4, after V lost 3 bases and J lost 6 bases. The CDR3 DNA reads as TGTGCCACCAGTGATACAGACAGGGGGCGCGAGCAGTACTTC. As protein: CATSDTDRGREQYF.

This CDR3 is CSVAGDSPLHF. The CDR3 DNA reads TGCAGCGTTGCGGGGGATTCACCCCTCCACTTT. The chain has TRBV29-1 and TRBJ1-6, with a weak D call TRBD1 (5 bases). The CDR3 runs 11 residues. Germline V gene data show CDR1 as SQVTM and CDR2 as ANQGSEA. Trimming removed 4 bases at V and 8 bases at J, with 6 bases between. The full variable domain, its missing parts supplied by reference TRBV29-1 and TRBJ1-6, is SAVISQKPSRDICQRGTSLTIQCQVDSQVTMMFWYRQQPGQSLTLIATANQGSEATYESGFVIDKFPISRPNLTFSTLTVSNMSPEDSSIYLCSVAGDSPLHFGNGTRLTVT.

This clonotype occurred a few times. V usage is TRBV7-6 and J usage is TRBJ2-7, with 11 nucleotides matching TRBD2. With V trimmed by 6 bases and J by 1 base, 14 bases remained unmatched. This CDR3 comprises 18 residues. The V gene's germline CDR1 is SGHVS and CDR2 FNYEAQ. The CDR3 region is CASRVRLAGNSLSYEQYF. The CDR3 nucleotides are TGTGCCAGCAGGGTGCGACTAGCGGGAAATAGTTTGTCCTACGAGCAGTACTTC.

The chain has TRBV20-1 and TRBJ2-7; 8 bases align to TRBD2. The assigned J gene may be wrong: the sequence end matches TRBJ2-1 better. From germline, CDR1 is DFQATT and CDR2 SNEGSKA (reference sequence). The CDR3 length is 17 residues. The CDR3 spells CSARRATGTRSFDEQFF. The DNA of the CDR3 is TGCAGTGCTAGAAGGGCAACCGGGACTAGGAGCTTCGATGAGCAGTTCTTC.

This clonotype was detected ten times or more. The CDR3 region has the DNA TGTGCTAGTGGCCCCGTACCGGAAAAACTGTTTTTT. Translation gives CASGPVPEKLFF. The chain recombines TRBV12-5 with TRBJ1-4; D gene uncertain. V lost 6 bases to trimming and J lost 8 bases, with 10 bases between them. The CDR3 has 12 residues. Germline CDR1 reads LGHNT; CDR2 reads FRNRAP.

Ten or more counts support this clonotype. CDR3 nucleotides: TGTGCCAGCACCACAGGGTTTGGCACTGAAGCTTTCTTT. Translated, it gives CASTTGFGTEAFF. The chain employs TRBV27 and TRBJ1-1, with a tentative D call TRBD1 (6 bases). Trimming left V 7 bases short and J 4 bases short, with 13 bases between. The CDR3 extends over 13 amino acids. Germline V gene data show CDR1 as MNHEY and CDR2 as SMNVEV (reference sequence).

This clonotype was seen repeatedly, ten times or more. This chain joins TRBV29-1 and TRBJ2-7, with 7 bases lining up with TRBD1. CDR3 length equals 11 residues. The J segment lost 5 bases and the V segment lost 4 bases, leaving 2 bases of the junction unmatched. Germline V lookup: CDR1 SQVTM, CDR2 ANQGSEA. The DNA of the CDR3 is TGCAGCGTTGGCAGGGGGAACGAGCAGTACTTC. This encodes CSVGRGNEQYF.

This clonotype was detected many times. V gene TRBV3-1 combines with J gene TRBJ2-2, with D unresolved. Germline V gene lookup returns CDR1 LGHDT and CDR2 YNNKEL (reference sequence). CDR3 length: 11 amino acids. Trimming pared 5 bases from V and 6 bases from J, leaving 4 bases between. Written as DNA, the CDR3 is TGTGCCAGCAGCACGGCCGGGGAGCTGTTTTTT. Protein: CASSTAGELFF.

Concerning this clonotype: Just one base apart from a much larger clone, this may be a read error. Without the conserved terminal phenylalanine or tryptophan, this CDR3 likely stems from a read error. The chain combines TRBV9 with TRBJ2-2, with 8 bases matching TRBD2. CDR1 is SGDLS and CDR2 is YYNGEE in the germline V gene. Losses at the gene ends were 4 bases for V and 0 bases for J; bases not matched to a gene: 2. This CDR3 contains 15 residues. This CDR3 is CASSSGLANTGELFL. The CDR3 DNA is TGTGCCAGCAGCTCGGGACTAGCGAACACCGGGGAGCTGTTTCTT.

Concerning this clonotype itself: Since a much larger clone is just one base distant, this may be a read error. The chain links TRBV6-6 to TRBJ1-2; 8 bases line up with TRBD1. Germline trimming cut 7 bases from V and 4 bases from J; bases unmatched to any gene: 14. Germline assignment: CDR1 MNHNY and CDR2 SVGAGI (reference sequence). The length of the CDR3 is 16 residues. The CDR3 reads CASNLRWTGSSYGYTF. The CDR3, as DNA: TGTGCCAGCAACTTACGTTGGACAGGGAGTTCCTATGGCTACACCTTC.

This clonotype has ten or more counts. The chain employs TRBV29-1 and TRBJ1-2; the D gene is possibly TRBD1 (6 bases). Germline assignment: CDR1 SQVTM and CDR2 ANQGSEA. V lost 4 bases and J lost 4, with 10 bases in between. The CDR3 runs 12 residues. The CDR3 sequence is CSVGTVGYGYTF. CDR3 sequence (DNA): TGCAGCGTTGGGACAGTGGGCTATGGCTACACCTTC.

This chain joins TRBV7-8 and TRBJ2-2; no definite D call. The CDR3 runs 17 residues. CDR1 SGHVS and CDR2 FQNEAQ come from the germline V gene. V was pared by 4 bases and J by 1 base, with 16 bases between. Here the CDR3 reads CASSSTTPSLNTGELFF. The DNA for the CDR3 is TGTGCCAGCAGCTCTACCACCCCAAGTCTGAACACCGGGGAGCTGTTTTTT.

This clonotype appeared many times. The CDR3: CASSSGAMTGTVEAFF. CDR3 nucleotides: TGTGCCAGCAGTTCCGGGGCCATGACAGGCACCGTCGAAGCTTTCTTT. The rearrangement uses TRBV6-6 and TRBJ1-1; tentatively, D is TRBD1 (6 bases). Deletions cut 4 bases from V and 8 bases from J, with 23 bases between. The CDR3 is 16 amino acids. Per the germline V gene, CDR1 is MNHNY and CDR2 is SVGAGI (reference sequence).

This clonotype has a count of ten or more. The chain links TRBV11-2 to TRBJ2-7; D ambiguous. Germline CDR1 SGHAT, CDR2 FQNNGV. V lost 2 bases and J 2 bases, leaving 10 bases between the germline ends. The CDR3 runs 14 residues. CDR3 sequence: CASSLWSGAYEQYF. In DNA, the CDR3 is TGTGCCAGCAGCTTATGGTCAGGAGCCTACGAGCAGTACTTC.

The table lists this clonotype with a few counts. This may come from a read error, since a much larger clone is one base off. The chain carries TRBV20-1 and TRBJ1-6; possibly TRBD1 for D (6 bases). CDR3 length equals 16 residues. Trimming took off 3 bases at V and 2 bases at J, with 14 bases between the two ends. Germline V gene data show CDR1 as DFQATT and CDR2 as SNEGSKA (reference sequence). The CDR3 nucleotides are TGCAGTGCTAGTTTCTCGGACAGCCCCTATAATTCACCCCTCCACTTT. This translates into CSASFSDSPYNSPLHF.

The genes are TRBV20-1 and TRBJ1-2; no clear D gene. The germline gives CDR1 DFQATT, CDR2 SNEGSKA (reference sequence). The CDR3 runs 13 residues. Trimming took 4 bases from V and 6 from J, leaving 15 bases between them. CDR3 sequence reads: CSAKPGFSDGYTF. In nucleotides, the CDR3 is TGCAGTGCTAAGCCGGGATTTAGCGATGGCTACACCTTC.

Regarding this clonotype: This may arise from a read error, as a much more abundant clone is one base away. This chain connects TRBV7-2 to TRBJ2-5; unclear D gene. Germline assignment: CDR1 SGHTA and CDR2 FQGNSA. Trimming removed 2 bases at V and 1 base at J, with 5 bases between. The CDR3 has 13 amino acids. DNA for the CDR3: TGTGCCAGCAGCTTAATAATCCAAGAGACCCAGTACTTC. The encoded protein is CASSLIIQETQYF. The whole variable domain, remainder taken from reference TRBV7-2 and TRBJ2-5, is GAGVSQSPSNKVTEKGKDVELRCDPISGHTALYWYRQSLGQGLEFLIYFQGNSAPDKSGLPSDRFSAERTGGSVSTLTIQRTQQEDSAVYLCASSLIIQETQYFGPGTRLLVL.

CDR3 protein: CASRPGRETQYF. DNA for the CDR3: TGTGCCAGCAGACCAGGTCGGGAGACCCAGTACTTC. The genes are TRBV7-9 and TRBJ2-5; D unclear. This CDR3 contains 12 residues. V was trimmed by 6 bases and J by 5 bases, leaving 10 bases between them. In germline, CDR1 is SEHNR, CDR2 FQNEAQ (reference sequence).

This clonotype was counted many times. The rearrangement uses TRBV20-1 and TRBJ1-4; D is perhaps TRBD1 (6 bases). The CDR3 loop spans 15 amino acids. V lost 6 bases and J 0 bases, leaving 14 bases between the germline ends. The V gene's germline CDR1 is DFQATT and CDR2 SNEGSKA (reference sequence). DNA for the CDR3: TGCAGTGCCCGACAGGCCCTTGCAACTAATGAAAAACTGTTTTTT. The encoded protein is CSARQALATNEKLFF.

The chain carries TRBV7-2 and TRBJ1-2; TRBD1 aligns across 10 bases. CDR1 is SGHTA and CDR2 is FQGNSA in the germline V gene. After removal of 10 bases from V and 4 bases from J, the junction contained 6 bases not matched to a gene. This CDR3 has 13 amino acids. CDR3 DNA sequence: TGTGCCACCGCCGGACAGGGGGGCTATGGCTACACCTTC. Its translation: CATAGQGGYGYTF.